This entry concerns a single T cell receptor beta chain. Its antigen remains unidentified. This CDR3 has 14 residues. The germline V gene encodes CDR1 SGHAT and CDR2 FQNNGV. Trimming cost V 5 bases and J 0 bases, with 10 bases left between them. This record comes from a study of shared clonotypes between healthy human individuals. Study results and caveats: Among non-shared clonotypes, generation probabilities were lower than among those shared by all four donors.

The DNA input per sorted-subset replicate PCR was roughly 0.2 ug, corresponding to roughly 31,000 T cell genomes. TCRdb keeps only in-frame clones here, not all; method: immunoSEQ multiplex PCR. The sample holds about 730,000 clones, 72% seen once. The J gene is TRBJ1-1, the V gene TRBV11-2; D call uncertain. The sequenced sample was memory CD4+ T cells sorted from blood. This sample's subset: CD45RA-negative fraction. The sequence was obtained from a young woman in good health. CDR3 in DNA: TGTGCCAGCAGCCCAGATTACATGAACACTGAAGCTTTCTTT. This sequence encodes CASSPDYMNTEAFF.